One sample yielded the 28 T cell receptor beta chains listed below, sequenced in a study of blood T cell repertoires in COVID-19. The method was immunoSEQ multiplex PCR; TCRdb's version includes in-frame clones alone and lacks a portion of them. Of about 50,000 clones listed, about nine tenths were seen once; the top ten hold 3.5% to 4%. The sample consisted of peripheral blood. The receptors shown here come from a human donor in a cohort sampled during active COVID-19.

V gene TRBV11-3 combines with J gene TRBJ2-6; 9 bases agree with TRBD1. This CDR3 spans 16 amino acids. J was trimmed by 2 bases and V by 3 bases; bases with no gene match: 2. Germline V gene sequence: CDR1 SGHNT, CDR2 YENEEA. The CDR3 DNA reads TGTGCCAGCAGCTTCAGACAGGGGGCTGGGGCCAACGTCCTGACTTTC. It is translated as CASSFRQGAGANVLTF.

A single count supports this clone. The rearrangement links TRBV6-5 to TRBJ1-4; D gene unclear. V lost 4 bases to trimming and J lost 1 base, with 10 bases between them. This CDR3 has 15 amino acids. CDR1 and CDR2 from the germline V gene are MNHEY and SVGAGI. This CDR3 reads CASSFRGRTNEKLFF. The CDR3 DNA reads TGTGCCAGCAGTTTTCGAGGTAGAACTAATGAAAAACTGTTTTTT.

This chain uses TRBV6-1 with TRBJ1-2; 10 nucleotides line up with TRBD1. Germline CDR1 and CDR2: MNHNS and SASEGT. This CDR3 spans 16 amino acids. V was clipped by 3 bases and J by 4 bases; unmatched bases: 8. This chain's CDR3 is CASSDGTGATFYGYTF. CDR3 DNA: TGTGCCAGCAGTGACGGGACAGGGGCGACCTTCTATGGCTACACCTTC.

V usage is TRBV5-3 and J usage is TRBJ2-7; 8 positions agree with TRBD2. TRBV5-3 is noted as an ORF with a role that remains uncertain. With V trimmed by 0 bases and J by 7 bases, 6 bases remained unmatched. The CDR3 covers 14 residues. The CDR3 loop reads CARSLDGRAREQYF. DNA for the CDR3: TGTGCCAGAAGCTTGGACGGGAGGGCCAGGGAGCAGTACTTC.

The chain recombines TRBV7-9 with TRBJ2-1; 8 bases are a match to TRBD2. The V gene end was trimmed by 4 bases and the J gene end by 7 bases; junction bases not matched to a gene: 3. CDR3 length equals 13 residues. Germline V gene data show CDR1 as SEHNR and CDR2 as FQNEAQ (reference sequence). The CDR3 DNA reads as TGTGCCAGCAGCTCGCGGGGGGAGAATGAGCAGTTCTTC. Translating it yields CASSSRGENEQFF.

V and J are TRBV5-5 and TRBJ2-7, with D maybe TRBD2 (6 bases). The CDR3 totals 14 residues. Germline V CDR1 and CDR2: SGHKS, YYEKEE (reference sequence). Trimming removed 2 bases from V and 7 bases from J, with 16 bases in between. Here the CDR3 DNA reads TGTGCCAGCAGCTTTAGGAGGGATTCGTATGAGCAGTACTTC. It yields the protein CASSFRRDSYEQYF.

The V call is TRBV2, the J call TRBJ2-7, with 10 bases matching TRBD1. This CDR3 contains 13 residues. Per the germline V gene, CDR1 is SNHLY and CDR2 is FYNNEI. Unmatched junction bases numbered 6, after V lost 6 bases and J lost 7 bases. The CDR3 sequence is CASSQDRGREQYF. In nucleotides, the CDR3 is TGTGCCAGCAGCCAGGACAGGGGGAGGGAGCAGTACTTC.

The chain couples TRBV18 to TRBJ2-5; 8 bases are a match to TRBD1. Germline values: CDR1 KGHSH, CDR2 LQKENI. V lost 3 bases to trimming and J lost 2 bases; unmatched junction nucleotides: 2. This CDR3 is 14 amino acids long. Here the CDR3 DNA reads TGTGCCAGCTCACCCAGGGGGCTGCAAGAGACCCAGTACTTC. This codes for CASSPRGLQETQYF.

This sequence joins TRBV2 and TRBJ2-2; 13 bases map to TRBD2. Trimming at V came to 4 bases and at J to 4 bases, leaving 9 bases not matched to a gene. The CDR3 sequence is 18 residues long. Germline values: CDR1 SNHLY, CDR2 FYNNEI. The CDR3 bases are TGTGCCAGCAGTGTAGGACTAGCGGGAGTCGTCGGCACCGGGGAGCTGTTTTTT. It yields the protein CASSVGLAGVVGTGELFF.

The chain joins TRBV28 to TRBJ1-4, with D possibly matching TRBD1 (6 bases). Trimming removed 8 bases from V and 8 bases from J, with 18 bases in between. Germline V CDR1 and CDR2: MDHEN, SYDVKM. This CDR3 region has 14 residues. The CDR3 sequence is CASSNGGAREKLFF. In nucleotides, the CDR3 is TGTGCCAGCTCCAACGGGGGGGCGAGAGAAAAACTGTTTTTT.

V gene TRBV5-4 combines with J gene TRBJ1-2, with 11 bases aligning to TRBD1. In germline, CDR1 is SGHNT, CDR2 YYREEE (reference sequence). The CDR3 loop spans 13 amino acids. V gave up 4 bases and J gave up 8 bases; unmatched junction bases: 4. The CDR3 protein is CASSKGQGDGYTF. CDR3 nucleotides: TGTGCCAGCAGCAAGGGACAGGGGGACGGCTACACCTTC.

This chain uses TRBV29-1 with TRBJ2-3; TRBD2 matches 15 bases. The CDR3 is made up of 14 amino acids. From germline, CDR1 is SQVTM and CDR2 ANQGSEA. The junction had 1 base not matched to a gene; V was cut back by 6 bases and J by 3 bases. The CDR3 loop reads CSVGLAGGTDTQYF. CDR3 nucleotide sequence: TGCAGCGTGGGACTAGCGGGAGGTACAGATACGCAGTATTTT.

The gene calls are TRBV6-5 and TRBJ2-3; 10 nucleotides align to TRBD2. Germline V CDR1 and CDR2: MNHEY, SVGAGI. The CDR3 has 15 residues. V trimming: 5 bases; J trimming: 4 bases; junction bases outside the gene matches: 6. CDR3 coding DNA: TGTGCCAGCAGTAACCTAGCGGGAGTCTCAGATACGCAGTATTTT. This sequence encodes CASSNLAGVSDTQYF.

The CDR3 DNA sequence: TGTGCCAGTAGTAGGGGACTAGCGGGAGCTGGTGAGCAGTTCTTC. Translating it yields CASSRGLAGAGEQFF. This chain links TRBV19 with TRBJ2-1; 14 bases fit TRBD2. This CDR3 comprises 15 residues. Per germline, CDR1 LNHDA and CDR2 SQIVND (reference sequence). Losses at the gene ends were 4 bases for V and 9 bases for J; bases not matched to a gene: 5.

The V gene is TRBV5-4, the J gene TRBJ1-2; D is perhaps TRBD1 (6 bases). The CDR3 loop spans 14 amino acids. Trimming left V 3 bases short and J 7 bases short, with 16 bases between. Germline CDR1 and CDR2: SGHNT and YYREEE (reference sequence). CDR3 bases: TGTGCCAGCAGCTACCCGACAGGACGGAGTGGCTACACCTTC. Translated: CASSYPTGRSGYTF.

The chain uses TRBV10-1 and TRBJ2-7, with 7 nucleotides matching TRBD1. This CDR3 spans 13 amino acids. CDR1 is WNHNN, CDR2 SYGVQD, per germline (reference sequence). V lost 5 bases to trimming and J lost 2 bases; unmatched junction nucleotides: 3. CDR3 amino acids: CASSSTGPYEQYF. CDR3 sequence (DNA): TGCGCCAGCAGTTCGACAGGGCCCTACGAGCAGTACTTC.

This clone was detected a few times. CDR3 DNA sequence: TGTGCCAGTAGTGGCCAGATGCAGCCCCAGCATTTT. This translates into CASSGQMQPQHF. The rearrangement links TRBV19 to TRBJ1-5; D ambiguous. The germline V gene encodes CDR1 LNHDA and CDR2 SQIVND (reference sequence). The CDR3 contains 12 residues. The V and J ends lost 5 bases and 7 bases respectively, with 9 bases between them. The full variable domain, in which reference TRBV19 and TRBJ1-5 provide the parts outside the CDR3, is DGGITQSPKYLFRKEGQNVTLSCEQNLNHDAMYWYRQDPGQGLRLIYYSQIVNDFQKGDIAEGYSVSREKKESFPLTVTSAQKNPTAFYLCASSGQMQPQHFGDGTRLSIL.

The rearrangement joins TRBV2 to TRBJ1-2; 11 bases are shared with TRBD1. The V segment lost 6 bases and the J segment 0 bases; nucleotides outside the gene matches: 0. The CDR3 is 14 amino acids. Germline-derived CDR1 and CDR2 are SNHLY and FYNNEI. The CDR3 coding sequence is TGTGCCAGCAGGGGACAGGGGGCTAACTATGGCTACACCTTC. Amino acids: CASRGQGANYGYTF.

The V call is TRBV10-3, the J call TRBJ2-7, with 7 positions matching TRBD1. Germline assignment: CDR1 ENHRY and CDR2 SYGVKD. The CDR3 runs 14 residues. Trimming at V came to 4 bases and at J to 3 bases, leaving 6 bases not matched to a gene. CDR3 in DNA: TGTGCCATCAGTGCCGGGACAGAAAACTACGAGCAGTACTTC. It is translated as CAISAGTENYEQYF.

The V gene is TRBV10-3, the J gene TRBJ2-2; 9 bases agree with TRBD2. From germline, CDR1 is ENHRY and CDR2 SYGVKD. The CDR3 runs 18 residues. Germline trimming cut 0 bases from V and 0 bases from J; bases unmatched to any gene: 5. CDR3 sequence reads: CAISESGGLASNTGELFF. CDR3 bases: TGTGCCATCAGTGAGTCGGGGGGACTAGCTTCGAACACCGGGGAGCTGTTTTTT.

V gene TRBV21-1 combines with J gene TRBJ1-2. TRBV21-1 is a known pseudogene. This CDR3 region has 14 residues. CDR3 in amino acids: CASTLFGGAYGYTF. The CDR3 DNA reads TGTGCCAGCACCCTCTTCGGCGGCGCCTATGGCTACACCTTC.

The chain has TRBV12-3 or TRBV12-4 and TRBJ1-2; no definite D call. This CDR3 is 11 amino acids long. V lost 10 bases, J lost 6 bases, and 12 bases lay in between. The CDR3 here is CATRPRNGYTF. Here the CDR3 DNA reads TGTGCCACTAGACCCCGGAATGGCTACACCTTC.

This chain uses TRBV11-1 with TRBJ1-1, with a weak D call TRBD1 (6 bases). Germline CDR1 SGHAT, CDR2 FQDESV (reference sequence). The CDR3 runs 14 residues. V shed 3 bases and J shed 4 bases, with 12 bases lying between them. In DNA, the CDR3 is TGTGCCAGCAGCTTTCAGGGGCAAGCCACTGAAGCTTTCTTT. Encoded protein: CASSFQGQATEAFF.

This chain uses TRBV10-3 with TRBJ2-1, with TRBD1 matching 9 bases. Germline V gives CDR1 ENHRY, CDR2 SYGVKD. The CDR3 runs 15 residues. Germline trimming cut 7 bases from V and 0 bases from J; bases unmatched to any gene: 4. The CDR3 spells CAITPDRGSYNEQFF. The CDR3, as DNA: TGTGCCATCACCCCGGACAGGGGCTCCTACAATGAGCAGTTCTTC.

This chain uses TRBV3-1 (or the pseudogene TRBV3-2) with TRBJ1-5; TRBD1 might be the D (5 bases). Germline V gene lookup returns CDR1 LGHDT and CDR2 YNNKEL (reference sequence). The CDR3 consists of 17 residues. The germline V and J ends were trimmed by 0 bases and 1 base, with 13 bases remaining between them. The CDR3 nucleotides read TGTGCCAGCAGCCAAGATCCGATCCGGGGGAGCAATCAGCCCCAGCATTTT. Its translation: CASSQDPIRGSNQPQHF.

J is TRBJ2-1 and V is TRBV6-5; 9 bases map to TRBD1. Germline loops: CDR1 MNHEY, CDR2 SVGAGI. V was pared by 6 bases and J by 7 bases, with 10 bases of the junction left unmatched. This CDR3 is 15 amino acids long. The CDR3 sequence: CASSLGGTGNNEQFF. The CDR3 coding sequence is TGTGCCAGCAGCCTCGGAGGGACAGGGAATAATGAGCAGTTCTTC.

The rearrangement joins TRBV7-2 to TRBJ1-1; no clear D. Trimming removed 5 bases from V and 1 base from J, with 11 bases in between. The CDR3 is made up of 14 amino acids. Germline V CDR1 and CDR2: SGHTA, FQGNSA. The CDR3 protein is CASSVLSWNTEAFF. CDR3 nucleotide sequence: TGTGCCAGCAGCGTACTATCTTGGAACACTGAAGCTTTCTTT.

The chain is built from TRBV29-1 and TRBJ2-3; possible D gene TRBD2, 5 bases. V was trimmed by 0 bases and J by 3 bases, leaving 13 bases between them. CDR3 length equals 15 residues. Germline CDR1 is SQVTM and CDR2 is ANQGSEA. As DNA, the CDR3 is TGCAGCGTTGAAGATGTGGTGTCGGGGACAGATACGCAGTATTTT. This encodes CSVEDVVSGTDTQYF.